Listed below are T cell receptor beta chains from one sample, sequenced in a study of human T cells and chemical hapten exposure. MiXCR was run by TCRdb on the RACE reads, yielding one entry per CDR3 protein. There are about 290,000 distinct CDR3 sequences in the sample; around 7% occur only once, and about 1.2% lies in the top ten. This specimen was whole blood, taken in connection with sensitization to the hapten diphenylcyclopropenone (DPC). The receptors come from a man between 18 and 29 years old with alopecia areata. Some clones in this sample may be carry-over from other donors' samples. Both conserved end residues are part of each CDR3. A D gene is named only where the DNA matches it firmly. Rows may omit the clone size; those that give it use once, few, many or a size class.

D gene	J gene	V gene	clone size	CDR3 protein	CDR3 DNA
.	TRBJ1-1	TRBV21-1	many	CASTGTGNTEAFF	TGTGCCAGCACTGGGACAGGGAACACTGAAGCTTTCTTT
.	TRBJ2-2	TRBV9	.	CASSVVASPSNTGELFF	TGTGCCAGCAGCGTAGTTGCGTCCCCTTCGAACACCGGGGAGCTGTTTTTT
TRBD1	TRBJ2-3	TRBV7-8	.	CASSPRQGASDTQYF	TGTGCCAGCAGTCCCCGACAGGGGGCTTCAGATACGCAGTATTTT
TRBD2	TRBJ2-7	TRBV6-5	many	CASSLLAGSYEQYF	TGTGCCAGCAGTCTACTAGCGGGGTCCTACGAGCAGTACTTC
.	TRBJ2-1	TRBV11-2	.	CASSRVGKGGRGEQFF	TGTGCCAGCAGCCGAGTGGGTAAGGGGGGAAGGGGTGAGCAGTTCTTC
TRBD2	TRBJ2-3	TRBV12-3/TRBV12-4	.	CASTGTSGGAPDTQYF	TGTGCCAGCACCGGGACTAGCGGGGGGGCACCAGATACGCAGTATTTT
.	TRBJ2-1	TRBV7-2	many	CASSLVVSDNEQFF	TGTGCCAGCAGCTTAGTTGTTTCCGACAATGAGCAGTTCTTC
.	TRBJ2-3	TRBV6-1	few	CASSERMFTLKDTQYF	TGTGCCAGCAGTGAAAGAATGTTCACCCTTAAAGATACGCAGTATTTT
TRBD1	TRBJ1-1	TRBV20-1	many	CSARDYRGRLKAFF	TGCAGTGCTAGAGACTACAGGGGTCGCCTCAAAGCTTTCTTT
.	TRBJ2-3	TRBV11-2	many	CASSWRENTDTQYF	TGTGCCAGCAGCTGGAGGGAGAACACAGATACGCAGTATTTT
.	TRBJ2-7	TRBV5-1	few	CASSLEGGPYEQYF	TGCGCCAGCAGCTTGGAGGGAGGACCCTACGAGCAGTACTTC
.	TRBJ1-1	TRBV2	many	CASSDLTAFF	TGTGCCAGCAGTGATCTGACCGCTTTCTTT
.	TRBJ2-6	TRBV20-1	few	CSARAGGGAGANVLTF	TGCAGTGCTAGAGCAGGGGGAGGCGCTGGGGCCAACGTCCTGACTTTC
TRBD1	TRBJ2-4	TRBV7-2	few	CASSLAGDRVNIQYF	TGTGCCAGCAGCTTAGCGGGGGACAGGGTAAACATTCAGTACTTC
TRBD1	TRBJ2-3	TRBV12-3/TRBV12-4	.	CASSRNDRADTQYF	TGTGCCAGCAGTAGGAACGACAGGGCAGATACGCAGTATTTT
TRBD1	TRBJ1-4	TRBV5-6	few	CASSLMVTGVHEKLFF	TGTGCCAGCAGCCTGATGGTGACAGGGGTCCATGAAAAACTGTTTTTT
.	TRBJ2-5	TRBV7-8	few	CASSLEGTSRGQETQYF	TGTGCCAGCAGCCTAGAGGGAACTAGTCGGGGCCAAGAGACCCAGTACTTC